The 19 T cell receptor beta chains below all came from one sample that was sequenced in a study of T cell changes during pregnancy in multiple sclerosis. Assay: immunoSEQ multiplex PCR; the TCRdb copy retains only in-frame clones and omits some. The table has fewer than 75,000 clones, 91% seen once; the top ten hold 2.3%. Sequencing was performed on peripheral blood, taken in the first trimester of pregnancy. The source of these receptors is a female donor with multiple sclerosis, enrolled in a pregnancy study.

The chain has TRBV27 and TRBJ2-3; 9 bases agree with TRBD2. The CDR3 is 19 residues long. Germline CDR1 is MNHEY and CDR2 is SMNVEV (reference sequence). V lost 4 bases to trimming and J lost 2 bases; unmatched junction nucleotides: 16. The CDR3 reads CASSSQREALLGPTDTQYF. CDR3 nucleotide sequence: TGTGCCAGCAGTTCTCAGCGGGAGGCCTTATTAGGCCCCACAGATACGCAGTATTTT.

The V gene is TRBV28, the J gene TRBJ2-5; 13 positions agree with TRBD2. The germline V gene encodes CDR1 MDHEN and CDR2 SYDVKM. J lost 4 bases, V lost 8 bases, and 13 bases had no gene match. The CDR3 is 17 residues long. In nucleotides, the CDR3 is TGTGCCAGCCACCCCGCTGGACTAGCGGGAGAAGGAGAGACCCAGTACTTC. Translated: CASHPAGLAGEGETQYF.

This chain uses TRBV2 with TRBJ1-4; no clear D. Germline loops: CDR1 SNHLY, CDR2 FYNNEI. V gave up 7 bases and J gave up 2 bases, with 8 bases separating them. The CDR3 runs to 13 residues. CDR3 nucleotides: TGTGCCAGCACTGGAGGGACTAATGAAAAACTGTTTTTT. This sequence encodes CASTGGTNEKLFF.

V usage is TRBV19 and J usage is TRBJ2-5, with D possibly being TRBD2 (6 bases). There are 12 residues in the CDR3. V lost 4 bases and J lost 4, with 7 bases in between. Germline V gene sequence: CDR1 LNHDA, CDR2 SQIVND (reference sequence). The CDR3 nucleotides are TGTGCCAGTAGTAAGGAGGGAGAGACCCAGTACTTC. It specifies CASSKEGETQYF.

V usage is TRBV5-4 and J usage is TRBJ2-3, with 7 positions matching TRBD2. CDR3 size: 16 residues. J lost 3 bases, V lost 3 bases, and 10 bases had no gene match. Germline lookup yields CDR1 SGHNT and CDR2 YYREEE (reference sequence). In DNA form, the CDR3 reads TGTGCCAGCAGCTGGGGGTTGGGGGAGGGGACAGATACGCAGTATTTT. Residues: CASSWGLGEGTDTQYF.

This sequence joins TRBV7-9 and TRBJ1-4, with no clear D. Germline V lookup: CDR1 SEHNR, CDR2 FQNEAQ (reference sequence). This CDR3 is 16 amino acids long. The V end was cut by 1 base, the J end by 4 bases, with 13 bases between. This CDR3 reads CASSLGFRTDNEKLFF. The CDR3 nucleotides are TGTGCCAGCAGCTTAGGCTTCAGGACTGATAATGAAAAACTGTTTTTT.

V is TRBV9 and J is TRBJ2-5, with D uncertain. Germline values: CDR1 SGDLS, CDR2 YYNGEE. The V end lost 4 bases, the J end lost 4 bases, and 11 bases lay between the germline ends. CDR3 length equals 13 residues. CDR3 DNA: TGTGCCAGCAGCTCTAGAGATGGAGAGACCCAGTACTTC. Encoded protein: CASSSRDGETQYF. The variable domain in full, completed from reference TRBV9 and TRBJ2-5, reads DSGVTQTPKHLITATGQRVTLRCSPRSGDLSVYWYQQSLDQGLQFLIQYYNGEERAKGNILERFSAQQFPDLHSELNLSSLELGDSALYFCASSSRDGETQYFGPGTRLLVL.

In this sample, this clone turned up a few times. V usage is TRBV11-3 and J usage is TRBJ1-1; the match to TRBD1 covers 7 bases. The CDR3 contains 11 residues. The V segment lost 9 bases and the J segment 8 bases; nucleotides outside the gene matches: 6. Germline V gene data show CDR1 as SGHNT and CDR2 as YENEEA. The CDR3 DNA follows: TGTGCCAGGGGGGGACAGCACGAAGCTTTCTTT. It codes for CARGGQHEAFF.

The chain couples TRBV27 to TRBJ2-3; D ambiguous. The germline V gene encodes CDR1 MNHEY and CDR2 SMNVEV (reference sequence). The V and J ends lost 6 bases and 1 base respectively, with 17 bases between them. The CDR3 loop spans 16 amino acids. The CDR3 spells CASRPTIVSGTDTQYF. CDR3 DNA: TGTGCCAGCAGACCCACCATAGTTTCCGGCACAGATACGCAGTATTTT.

The chain couples TRBV19 to TRBJ1-1; no definite D call. The CDR3 extends over 13 amino acids. V shed 8 bases and J shed 4 bases, with 14 bases lying between them. Germline V gives CDR1 LNHDA, CDR2 SQIVND (reference sequence). CDR3 nucleotides: TGTGCCAGTGTCCGGGGAGGTGGCACTGAAGCTTTCTTT. As protein: CASVRGGGTEAFF. Full variable domain (outside the CDR3, taken from reference TRBV19 and TRBJ1-1): DGGITQSPKYLFRKEGQNVTLSCEQNLNHDAMYWYRQDPGQGLRLIYYSQIVNDFQKGDIAEGYSVSREKKESFPLTVTSAQKNPTAFYLCASVRGGGTEAFFGQGTRLTVV.

The chain employs TRBV28 and TRBJ2-7, with 10 bases fitting TRBD2. The V gene end was trimmed by 6 bases and the J gene end by 1 base; junction bases not matched to a gene: 0. CDR3 length equals 13 residues. CDR1 is MDHEN and CDR2 is SYDVKM in the germline V gene. CDR3 residues: CASRTSGSYEQYF. The CDR3 DNA follows: TGTGCCAGCAGGACTAGCGGGTCCTACGAGCAGTACTTC.

CDR3 nucleotides: TGTGCCAGCAGCACTAGCGGGAGCCCTATCAATGAGCAGTTCTTC. Encoded protein: CASSTSGSPINEQFF. V gene TRBV7-3 combines with J gene TRBJ2-1, with 11 nucleotides matching TRBD2. The germline CDR1 and CDR2 sequences are SGHTA and FQGTGA. V was pared by 5 bases and J by 6 bases, with 6 bases of the junction left unmatched. CDR3 length equals 15 residues. Combining the CDR3 with reference TRBV7-3 and TRBJ2-1 gives the whole variable domain GAGVSQTPSNKVTEKGKYVELRCDPISGHTALYWYRQSLGQGPEFLIYFQGTGAADDSGLPNDRFFAVRPEGSVSTLKIQRTERGDSAVYLCASSTSGSPINEQFFGPGTRLTVL.

This chain joins TRBV10-3 and TRBJ1-1; 9 positions match TRBD1. The germline CDR1 and CDR2 sequences are ENHRY and SYGVKD. V was pared by 5 bases and J by 1 base, with 5 bases of the junction left unmatched. The CDR3 is made up of 15 amino acids. In DNA form, the CDR3 reads TGTGCCATCAGTTACAGGGGGCTTGGGAACACTGAAGCTTTCTTT. It encodes CAISYRGLGNTEAFF.

V usage is TRBV6-1 and J usage is TRBJ2-5; D might be TRBD1 (6 bases). Germline lookup yields CDR1 MNHNS and CDR2 SASEGT. V was trimmed by 2 bases and J by 6 bases, leaving 22 bases between them. This CDR3 region has 17 residues. The DNA of the CDR3 is TGTGCCAGCAGTGAACCCTTTAGGGGTGGAACAGGGCAGACCCAGTACTTC. Translating gives CASSEPFRGGTGQTQYF.

The chain uses TRBV19 and TRBJ1-1; D perhaps matches TRBD1 (6 bases). Germline V gives CDR1 LNHDA, CDR2 SQIVND (reference sequence). This CDR3 contains 14 residues. Trimming removed 4 bases from V and 4 bases from J, with 13 bases in between. CDR3 residues: CASSNLGGATEAFF. For the CDR3, the DNA is TGTGCCAGTAGTAACTTAGGGGGTGCCACTGAAGCTTTCTTT.

Note on this clone: At the DNA level, this CDR3 is encoded by other sequences in the same sample as well. This chain joins TRBV27 and TRBJ2-7; the match to TRBD1 covers 8 bases. Germline V lookup: CDR1 MNHEY, CDR2 SMNVEV (reference sequence). The CDR3 sequence is 14 residues long. The junction had 3 bases not matched to a gene; V was cut back by 2 bases and J by 3 bases. CDR3 region: CASSLQGANYEQYF. The CDR3 bases are TGTGCCAGCAGTTTACAGGGGGCTAACTACGAGCAGTACTTC.

In this sample, this clone turned up a few times. The V and J genes are TRBV7-8 and TRBJ1-4; tentatively, D is TRBD1 (5 bases). Germline CDR1 SGHVS, CDR2 FQNEAQ. Trimming cost V 1 base and J 8 bases, with 14 bases left between them. The CDR3 length is 15 residues. The CDR3 loop is CASSLGGGNSEKLFF. The CDR3 coding sequence is TGTGCCAGCAGCTTAGGGGGGGGGAATAGCGAAAAACTGTTTTTT.

This sequence joins TRBV5-4 and TRBJ2-2, with 7 bases identical to TRBD1. The V gene end was trimmed by 1 base and the J gene end by 4 bases; junction bases not matched to a gene: 7. Germline values: CDR1 SGHNT, CDR2 YYREEE (reference sequence). The length of the CDR3 is 16 residues. The CDR3 loop reads CASSLMRQGTTGELFF. CDR3 nucleotides: TGTGCCAGCAGCTTGATGAGACAGGGAACCACCGGGGAGCTGTTTTTT.

This clone was observed a single time. The chain combines TRBV7-2 with TRBJ1-2; 10 bases are shared with TRBD1. V dropped 5 bases and J dropped 4; count of bases not matched to a gene: 7. The CDR3 covers 15 residues. CDR1 SGHTA and CDR2 FQGNSA come from the germline V gene. The CDR3 region has the DNA TGTGCCAGCAGCACGCCGGGACAGGGGATCTATGGCTACACCTTC. As protein: CASSTPGQGIYGYTF.